This is a list of T cell receptor beta chains from one sample in a study of T cell responses to AZD1222 COVID-19 vaccine. The method was immunoSEQ multiplex PCR; TCRdb's version includes in-frame clones alone and lacks a portion of them. The sample holds tens of thousands of clones, around 90% seen once. This specimen consisted of peripheral blood, obtained 28 days after the second AZD1222 dose. The receptors shown here come from an adult who received the AZD1222 COVID-19 vaccine. Both conserved end residues are part of each CDR3. Each record gives: clone size, J gene, V gene, D gene, CDR3 protein, CDR3 DNA. A D gene is named only where the DNA matches it firmly. Clone size is given for some rows only: seen once, a few or many times, or a class if the clone is expanded.

size: -
J: TRBJ2-2
V: TRBV18
D: TRBD1
CDR3: CASSPDRENTGELFF
DNA: TGTGCCAGCTCACCAGACAGGGAGAACACCGGGGAGCTGTTTTTT

size: -
J: TRBJ2-1
V: TRBV7-2
D: -
CDR3: CASSFLRGYNEQFF
DNA: TGTGCCAGCAGCTTCCTCCGGGGGTACAATGAGCAGTTCTTC

size: few
J: TRBJ1-6
V: TRBV27
D: -
CDR3: CASSLRQPSYNSPLHF
DNA: TGTGCCAGCAGTTTACGACAGCCCTCCTATAATTCACCCCTCCACTTT

size: -
J: TRBJ1-6
V: TRBV19
D: -
CDR3: CASSHRAYNSPLHF
DNA: TGTGCCAGTAGCCACAGGGCGTACAATTCACCCCTCCACTTT

size: -
J: TRBJ1-1
V: TRBV5-4
D: -
CDR3: CASSPTSPVRTEAFF
DNA: TGTGCCAGCAGCCCCACCTCCCCAGTTAGGACTGAAGCTTTCTTT

size: -
J: TRBJ1-1
V: TRBV6-6
D: -
CDR3: CASSYFLGLYGEAFF
DNA: TGTGCCAGCAGTTACTTCCTAGGGTTGTACGGTGAAGCTTTCTTT

size: -
J: TRBJ2-7
V: TRBV15
D: -
CDR3: CATSRVWPDPYEQYF
DNA: TGTGCCACCAGCAGAGTTTGGCCCGACCCCTACGAGCAGTACTTC

size: -
J: TRBJ2-2
V: TRBV5-5
D: -
CDR3: CASSLRLRVMGTGELFF
DNA: TGTGCCAGCAGCTTGCGTCTTAGGGTAATGGGCACCGGGGAGCTGTTTTTT

size: once
J: TRBJ2-7
V: TRBV6-6
D: -
CDR3: CASSYSAGKFVYEQYF
DNA: TGTGCCAGCAGTTACTCGGCAGGGAAGTTCGTCTACGAGCAGTACTTC

size: -
J: TRBJ1-5
V: TRBV30
D: TRBD1
CDR3: CAWSVNRGLGYSNQPQHF
DNA: TGTGCCTGGAGTGTCAACAGGGGCCTGGGGTATAGCAATCAGCCCCAGCATTTT

size: -
J: TRBJ2-3
V: TRBV6-5
D: TRBD2
CDR3: CASSYASGKSTDTQYF
DNA: TGTGCCAGCAGTTACGCTAGCGGGAAAAGCACAGATACGCAGTATTTT

size: -
J: TRBJ2-3
V: TRBV7-9
D: -
CDR3: CASSFQVTDTQYF
DNA: TGTGCCAGCAGCTTCCAGGTCACAGATACGCAGTATTTT

size: -
J: TRBJ1-2
V: TRBV12-3/TRBV12-4
D: -
CDR3: CASSPGSPPYTF
DNA: TGTGCCAGCAGTCCCGGGAGCCCGCCCTACACCTTC

size: -
J: TRBJ2-5
V: TRBV10-3
D: -
CDR3: CAISESIQETQYF
DNA: TGTGCCATCAGTGAGTCTATCCAAGAGACCCAGTACTTC

size: -
J: TRBJ2-4
V: TRBV19
D: -
CDR3: CASSITGSDIQYF
DNA: TGTGCCAGTAGTATAACAGGGTCAGACATTCAGTACTTC

size: -
J: TRBJ1-3
V: TRBV6-1
D: -
CDR3: CASSEPEAGNTIYF
DNA: TGTGCCAGCAGTGAACCCGAGGCTGGAAACACCATATATTTT

size: -
J: TRBJ2-3
V: TRBV29-1
D: -
CDR3: CSVIFAEGGSTDTQYF
DNA: TGCAGCGTTATTTTCGCCGAGGGGGGAAGCACAGATACGCAGTATTTT

size: -
J: TRBJ1-5
V: TRBV5-1
D: -
CDR3: CASSLDSNQPQHF
DNA: TGCGCCAGCAGCCTGGACAGCAATCAGCCCCAGCATTTT

size: -
J: TRBJ1-1
V: TRBV20-1
D: -
CDR3: CSAGRYAFF
DNA: TGCAGTGCCGGAAGGTATGCTTTCTTT

size: few
J: TRBJ1-3
V: TRBV30
D: -
CDR3: CAWAGAGNTIYF
DNA: TGTGCCTGGGCAGGGGCTGGAAACACCATATATTTT

size: -
J: TRBJ1-1
V: TRBV7-3
D: -
CDR3: CASSYLPGTGSNTEAFF
DNA: TGTGCCAGCAGCTACCTACCTGGCACAGGGTCGAACACTGAAGCTTTCTTT

size: -
J: TRBJ1-4
V: TRBV5-1
D: -
CDR3: CASSSGVDEKLFF
DNA: TGCGCCAGCAGTTCTGGGGTGGATGAAAAACTGTTTTTT

size: -
J: TRBJ2-3
V: TRBV19
D: TRBD1
CDR3: CASSIGTGGADTQYF
DNA: TGTGCCAGTAGTATCGGGACAGGGGGCGCAGATACGCAGTATTTT

size: -
J: TRBJ1-2
V: TRBV19
D: TRBD1
CDR3: CASTWTGGHYGYTF
DNA: TGTGCCAGTACCTGGACAGGGGGCCACTATGGCTACACCTTC

size: -
J: TRBJ1-6
V: TRBV13
D: -
CDR3: CASSELSGWSYNSPLHF
DNA: TGTGCCAGCAGCGAATTATCCGGGTGGTCCTATAATTCACCCCTCCACTTT

size: -
J: TRBJ1-2
V: TRBV3-1/TRBV3-2
D: -
CDR3: CASSQEGGAGANYGYTF
DNA: TGTGCCAGCAGCCAAGAGGGGGGCGCAGGGGCCAACTATGGCTACACCTTC

size: -
J: TRBJ1-2
V: TRBV28
D: TRBD1
CDR3: CASSAATGDYGYTF
DNA: TGTGCCAGCAGTGCAGCAACAGGGGACTATGGCTACACCTTC

size: -
J: TRBJ2-3
V: TRBV5-1
D: TRBD2
CDR3: CASSSGLAGGSTDTQYF
DNA: TGCGCCAGCAGCTCCGGACTAGCGGGGGGAAGCACAGATACGCAGTATTTT

size: -
J: TRBJ2-7
V: TRBV30
D: -
CDR3: CAWSKSFSYEQYF
DNA: TGTGCCTGGAGCAAGAGTTTCTCCTACGAGCAGTACTTC

size: -
J: TRBJ1-6
V: TRBV3-1/TRBV3-2
D: TRBD1
CDR3: CASSQDFETGFSPLHF
DNA: TGTGCCAGCAGCCAAGATTTCGAGACAGGGTTTTCACCCCTCCACTTT

size: once
J: TRBJ2-2
V: TRBV15
D: -
CDR3: CATSRAAQPRGYTGELFF
DNA: TGTGCCACCAGCAGAGCCGCGCAGCCAAGGGGCTATACCGGGGAGCTGTTTTTT

size: -
J: TRBJ2-3
V: TRBV5-6
D: -
CDR3: CASSRADTQYF
DNA: TGTGCCAGCAGCAGAGCAGATACGCAGTATTTT

size: -
J: TRBJ2-1
V: TRBV25-1
D: TRBD2
CDR3: CATNPGLALVEQFF
DNA: TGTGCCACCAATCCGGGACTAGCTTTGGTTGAGCAGTTCTTC

size: -
J: TRBJ1-2
V: TRBV29-1
D: -
CDR3: CSVLGGEAYGYTF
DNA: TGCAGCGTTTTGGGGGGGGAGGCCTATGGCTACACCTTC

size: few
J: TRBJ2-2
V: TRBV2
D: TRBD2
CDR3: CASSETSGSTGELFF
DNA: TGTGCCAGCAGTGAGACTAGCGGTTCAACCGGGGAGCTGTTTTTT

size: -
J: TRBJ1-1
V: TRBV4-2
D: -
CDR3: CASSQEGGAGTEAFF
DNA: TGTGCCAGCAGCCAAGAAGGAGGGGCCGGCACTGAAGCTTTCTTT

size: -
J: TRBJ1-5
V: TRBV19
D: -
CDR3: CASTLGSGVNQPQHF
DNA: TGTGCCAGTACCCTTGGGTCGGGGGTCAATCAGCCCCAGCATTTT

size: once
J: TRBJ1-3
V: TRBV18
D: -
CDR3: CASSPASYSGNTIYF
DNA: TGTGCCAGCTCACCAGCGTCTTACTCTGGAAACACCATATATTTT

size: -
J: TRBJ2-2
V: TRBV15
D: -
CDR3: CATSRYTGELFF
DNA: TGTGCCACCAGCAGGTACACCGGGGAGCTGTTTTTT

size: -
J: TRBJ1-3
V: TRBV12-3/TRBV12-4
D: -
CDR3: CASSSHANTIYF
DNA: TGTGCCAGCAGTAGCCACGCAAACACCATATATTTT

size: -
J: TRBJ1-6
V: TRBV24-1
D: -
CDR3: CATSEKTGQHNSPLHF
DNA: TGTGCCACCAGTGAGAAGACGGGACAACATAATTCACCCCTCCACTTT

size: -
J: TRBJ1-2
V: TRBV7-9
D: -
CDR3: CASSLSSNPAGAEDYGYTF
DNA: TGTGCCAGCAGCTTGTCCTCCAATCCGGCGGGGGCGGAGGACTATGGCTACACCTTC

size: -
J: TRBJ2-1
V: TRBV6-2/TRBV6-3
D: -
CDR3: CASSYGSSYNEQFF
DNA: TGTGCCAGCAGTTATGGGAGCTCCTACAATGAGCAGTTCTTC

size: -
J: TRBJ2-1
V: TRBV27
D: -
CDR3: CASSPGVSSYNEQFF
DNA: TGTGCCAGCAGCCCCGGGGTTAGCTCCTACAATGAGCAGTTCTTC

size: -
J: TRBJ1-6
V: TRBV30
D: -
CDR3: CAWSVEGDFWNSPLHF
DNA: TGTGCCTGGAGTGTCGAAGGGGATTTTTGGAATTCACCCCTCCACTTT